This passage covers 23 T cell receptor beta chains from one sample sequenced in a study of T cell changes during pregnancy in multiple sclerosis. Profiling relied on immunoSEQ multiplex PCR, and the TCRdb table lists in-frame clones only, not all of them. Found here are 40,000 to 60,000 clones, roughly nine tenths of them singletons; the top ten hold approximately 1.4%. The source material was peripheral blood, sampled in the first trimester of pregnancy. The source of these receptors is a female donor in good health, enrolled as a control in a pregnancy study.

This clone was recorded only once. The chain links TRBV5-6 to TRBJ2-2; possibly TRBD2 for D (5 bases). This CDR3 is 16 amino acids long. Germline CDR1 reads SGHDT; CDR2 reads YYEEEE. Trimming took 4 bases from V and 2 from J, leaving 15 bases between them. The CDR3 DNA reads as TGTGCCAGCAGCCATCTTAGCGAATATAACACCGGGGAGCTGTTTTTT. Its protein product is CASSHLSEYNTGELFF.

The chain links TRBV7-2 to TRBJ2-6; maybe TRBD1 (5 bases). The germline gives CDR1 SGHTA, CDR2 FQGNSA. The CDR3 is 16 amino acids. Between the trimmed V and J ends, which lost 5 bases and 1 base, there was a span of 12 bases. Here the CDR3 reads CASSTSSGSGANVLTF. The CDR3 DNA reads TGTGCCAGCAGCACGTCCTCAGGGTCTGGGGCCAACGTCCTGACTTTC. Full variable domain (remainder filled in from reference TRBV7-2 and TRBJ2-6): GAGVSQSPSNKVTEKGKDVELRCDPISGHTALYWYRQSLGQGLEFLIYFQGNSAPDKSGLPSDRFSAERTGGSVSTLTIQRTQQEDSAVYLCASSTSSGSGANVLTFGAGSRLTVL.

V gene TRBV7-2 combines with J gene TRBJ2-1; D is perhaps TRBD2 (6 bases). This CDR3 spans 16 amino acids. Germline V gene lookup returns CDR1 SGHTA and CDR2 FQGNSA. Between the trimmed V and J ends, which lost 4 bases and 0 bases, there was a span of 13 bases. CDR3 DNA sequence: TGTGCCAGCAGCTCACCGGGACTCCCCTCCTACAATGAGCAGTTCTTC. Translating it yields CASSSPGLPSYNEQFF.

The V call is TRBV12-5, the J call TRBJ2-1; D perhaps matches TRBD2 (5 bases). In germline, CDR1 is LGHNT, CDR2 FRNRAP. V dropped 7 bases and J dropped 3 bases, with 10 bases sitting between them. This CDR3 is built from 13 residues. CDR3 amino acids: CASAPRGYNEQFF. The CDR3 DNA is TGTGCTAGTGCCCCTCGGGGCTACAATGAGCAGTTCTTC.

The chain uses TRBV5-1 and TRBJ1-2, with unresolved D. The CDR3 has 13 amino acids. Germline assignment: CDR1 SGHRS and CDR2 YFSETQ. V lost 4 bases to trimming and J lost 4 bases, with 11 bases between them. The DNA for the CDR3 is TGCGCCAGCAGCCTAGACTCGGGCTATGGCTACACCTTC. As protein: CASSLDSGYGYTF.

This rearrangement joins TRBV27 to TRBJ2-7; the match to TRBD1 covers 8 bases. This CDR3 has 13 residues. V trimming: 6 bases; J trimming: 6 bases; junction bases outside the gene matches: 7. Germline CDR1 is MNHEY and CDR2 is SMNVEV (reference sequence). CDR3 coding DNA: TGTGCCAGCAGCCTCGGACAGGGCTCCGAGCAGTACTTC. It codes for CASSLGQGSEQYF.

The chain is built from TRBV6-6 and TRBJ1-1; 9 bases are a match to TRBD1. The CDR3 runs to 14 residues. V was clipped by 2 bases and J by 4 bases; unmatched bases: 2. Germline CDR1 and CDR2: MNHNY and SVGAGI (reference sequence). Written as DNA, the CDR3 is TGTGCCAGCAGTTACCCGACAGGGGGCACTGAAGCTTTCTTT. This codes for CASSYPTGGTEAFF.

The chain joins TRBV27 to TRBJ1-2; D ambiguous. Germline CDR1 and CDR2: MNHEY and SMNVEV (reference sequence). This CDR3 has 15 residues. The germline V and J ends were trimmed by 3 bases and 0 bases, with 11 bases remaining between them. As DNA, the CDR3 is TGTGCCAGCAGTTTGAGGATGGATACTAACTATGGCTACACCTTC. Amino acid sequence: CASSLRMDTNYGYTF.

The V call is TRBV27, the J call TRBJ2-1; 9 positions agree with TRBD1. Germline values: CDR1 MNHEY, CDR2 SMNVEV (reference sequence). V lost 1 base to trimming and J lost 5 bases; unmatched junction nucleotides: 3. This CDR3 spans 15 amino acids. The CDR3 region is CASSLWTGENNEQFF. CDR3 nucleotides: TGTGCCAGCAGTTTATGGACAGGGGAAAACAATGAGCAGTTCTTC.

The chain combines TRBV7-8 with TRBJ2-7, with a possible D match to TRBD1 (6 bases). The CDR3 is made up of 12 amino acids. V was clipped by 6 bases and J by 1 base, with 7 bases between them. CDR1 is SGHVS and CDR2 is FQNEAQ in the germline V gene. CDR3 sequence reads: CASRGQSYEQYF. The DNA for the CDR3 is TGTGCCAGCAGAGGACAGTCCTACGAGCAGTACTTC.

The chain couples TRBV7-9 to TRBJ2-1, with 10 bases fitting TRBD2. Trimming took 6 bases from V and 10 from J; bases not matched to a gene: 9. CDR1 and CDR2 from the germline V gene are SEHNR and FQNEAQ (reference sequence). The CDR3 spans 14 residues. Here the CDR3 DNA reads TGTGCCAGCAGGGATGTGACTAGCGGGTGGGAGCAGTTCTTC. Its translation is CASRDVTSGWEQFF.

J is TRBJ2-1 and V is TRBV7-9; TRBD2 matches 11 bases. V trimming: 5 bases; J trimming: 4 bases; junction bases outside the gene matches: 13. The CDR3 spans 18 residues. Germline V gene sequence: CDR1 SEHNR, CDR2 FQNEAQ (reference sequence). CDR3 sequence reads: CASSPSASGRFVYNEQFF. In nucleotides, the CDR3 is TGTGCCAGCAGCCCATCGGCTAGCGGGAGGTTTGTTTACAATGAGCAGTTCTTC.

This chain uses TRBV2 with TRBJ2-7; 10 positions agree with TRBD1. The CDR3 consists of 15 residues. Per the germline V gene, CDR1 is SNHLY and CDR2 is FYNNEI. V dropped 6 bases and J dropped 4; count of bases not matched to a gene: 9. CDR3 coding DNA: TGTGCCAGCAGCGCGATGGACAGGGGGTCGTACGAGCAGTACTTC. This sequence encodes CASSAMDRGSYEQYF.

The J gene is TRBJ2-7, the V gene TRBV30; D gene uncertain. This CDR3 has 15 residues. Germline CDR1 GTSNPN, CDR2 SVGIG (reference sequence). Trimming pared 2 bases from V and 0 bases from J, leaving 14 bases between. The CDR3 protein is CAWSPQTPGSYEQYF. In nucleotides, the CDR3 is TGTGCCTGGAGTCCACAAACCCCGGGCTCCTACGAGCAGTACTTC.

J is TRBJ1-3 and V is TRBV10-3; TRBD1 matches at 9 bases. This CDR3 contains 13 residues. V lost 8 bases to trimming and J lost 8 bases; unmatched junction nucleotides: 7. CDR1 ENHRY and CDR2 SYGVKD come from the germline V gene. DNA for the CDR3: TGTGCCATCCGGGACAGGGAGACGGACACCATATATTTT. Protein: CAIRDRETDTIYF.

This sequence joins TRBV4-1 and TRBJ2-3; D is undetermined. Trimming shortened V by 1 base and J by 6 bases, and 23 bases separated the two germline ends. The CDR3 has 18 residues. From germline, CDR1 is MGHRA and CDR2 YSYEKL. CDR3 nucleotide sequence: TGCGCCAGCAGCCAAGGCGGTGGTAGTATAGGTGTACTCGATACGCAGTATTTT. Its translation is CASSQGGGSIGVLDTQYF.

The V gene is TRBV7-2, the J gene TRBJ2-1, with 9 bases matching TRBD1. Germline CDR1 SGHTA, CDR2 FQGNSA. V trimming: 5 bases; J trimming: 6 bases; junction bases outside the gene matches: 8. The CDR3 spans 15 residues. CDR3 region: CASSPGTGLTNEQFF. As DNA, the CDR3 is TGTGCCAGCAGCCCCGGGACAGGGCTGACCAATGAGCAGTTCTTC. Full variable domain (remainder filled in from reference TRBV7-2 and TRBJ2-1): GAGVSQSPSNKVTEKGKDVELRCDPISGHTALYWYRQSLGQGLEFLIYFQGNSAPDKSGLPSDRFSAERTGGSVSTLTIQRTQQEDSAVYLCASSPGTGLTNEQFFGPGTRLTVL.

Turning to this clone: The sample carries other DNA sequences with the same CDR3. The chain employs TRBV9 and TRBJ1-1; D is uncertain. The germline gives CDR1 SGDLS, CDR2 YYNGEE. This CDR3 contains 12 residues. Trimming took 0 bases from V and 7 from J, leaving 7 bases between them. The DNA for the CDR3 is TGTGCCAGCAGCGTAGTCTCCGGTGAAGCTTTCTTT. Protein: CASSVVSGEAFF.

A single count supports this clone. The chain employs TRBV5-4 and TRBJ1-1; D remains unclear. Deletions cut 9 bases from V and 2 bases from J, with 14 bases between. The CDR3 is made up of 13 amino acids. In germline, CDR1 is SGHNT, CDR2 YYREEE (reference sequence). CDR3: CATRGPPNTEAFF. CDR3 DNA sequence: TGTGCCACGCGGGGTCCCCCCAACACTGAAGCTTTCTTT. Full variable domain (rest looked up from reference TRBV5-4 and TRBJ1-1): ETGVTQSPTHLIKTRGQQVTLRCSSQSGHNTVSWYQQALGQGPQFIFQYYREEENGRGNFPPRFSGLQFPNYSSELNVNALELDDSALYLCATRGPPNTEAFFGQGTRLTVV.

This rearrangement joins TRBV28 to TRBJ2-7; 7 nucleotides match TRBD1. The V gene's germline CDR1 is MDHEN and CDR2 SYDVKM. Unmatched junction bases numbered 5, after V lost 8 bases and J lost 1 base. There are 13 residues in the CDR3. CDR3 sequence (DNA): TGTGCCAGCCGATTGGGACAGTCCTACGAGCAGTACTTC. This sequence encodes CASRLGQSYEQYF. The whole variable domain, remainder taken from reference TRBV28 and TRBJ2-7, is DVKVTQSSRYLVKRTGEKVFLECVQDMDHENMFWYRQDPGLGLRLIYFSYDVKMKEKGDIPEGYSVSREKKERFSLILESASTNQTSMYLCASRLGQSYEQYFGPGTRLTVT.

V usage is TRBV28 and J usage is TRBJ1-1, with D unclear. The germline gives CDR1 MDHEN, CDR2 SYDVKM. The CDR3 runs 15 residues. Trimming removed 2 bases from V and 5 bases from J, with 15 bases in between. Written as DNA, the CDR3 is TGTGCCAGCAGTTTAAGGTTCAGGCGCGAGACTGAAGCTTTCTTT. Translation: CASSLRFRRETEAFF. Filled out from reference TRBV28 and TRBJ1-1, the complete variable domain reads DVKVTQSSRYLVKRTGEKVFLECVQDMDHENMFWYRQDPGLGLRLIYFSYDVKMKEKGDIPEGYSVSREKKERFSLILESASTNQTSMYLCASSLRFRRETEAFFGQGTRLTVV.

The chain has TRBV27 and TRBJ2-7, with D tentatively TRBD2 (5 bases). The ends were cut back, 7 bases at V and 3 bases at J, with 16 bases in the middle. CDR3 length equals 14 residues. Germline V gene data show CDR1 as MNHEY and CDR2 as SMNVEV (reference sequence). The CDR3 is CASKTRPQNYEQYF. CDR3 sequence (DNA): TGTGCCAGCAAAACTAGGCCCCAGAACTACGAGCAGTACTTC.

The V call is TRBV18, the J call TRBJ2-1, with TRBD2 matching over 11 bases. Trimming cost V 3 bases and J 4 bases; bases outside gene matches: 2. The CDR3 contains 15 residues. In germline, CDR1 is KGHSH, CDR2 LQKENI. The chain's CDR3 is CASSPLAGGYNEQFF. For the CDR3, the DNA is TGTGCCAGCTCACCCCTAGCGGGGGGTTACAATGAGCAGTTCTTC.